Here is one T cell receptor beta chain with its context. The specificity of this receptor is unknown. Base quality data are lacking; no much larger clone is found one base away. This sample is drawn from a study of blood T cell repertoires in COVID-19 (dated by TCRdb to the early 2020s). For context, the study as a whole: The collaborator samples originated in the United States, Italy and Spain and spanned the acute and convalescent phases of COVID-19. HLA class I and class II types, where available, came from metadata supplied by the sample provider rather than from assay-based typing. Sample metadata almost always included a de-identified subject ID, COVID-19 status, age in years and sex. The samples were drawn from the first 160 participants of the ongoing ImmuneRACE study and from some 1,300 subjects provided by 6 global collaborators. Subjects who had been exposed to COVID-19, were actively infected with it, or had recovered from it provided the deeply sampled blood TCRbeta repertoires that made up the dataset. The prospective study material was composed of cDNA or gDNA derived from T cells, B-cell-depleted T cells, or PBMCs. A freely available public database, intended as a resource for researchers studying the immune response to SARS-CoV-2, is where the repertoires were released. Broad study findings and their caveats: Clinical and demographic metadata were provided uncurated, with the amount varying by source and participant.

One collaborating source in Seattle enrolled patients during active infection and followed them longitudinally through the course of disease. Collaborating institutions collected whole blood in K2EDTA tubes following their own protocols. Collaborator samples were shipped for TCRbeta analysis as frozen whole blood, isolated PBMCs, or DNA extracted from either sample type. TCRbeta CDR3 regions were amplified from genomic DNA by means of the immunoSEQ Assay, a bias-controlled multiplex PCR. The authors processed their data as follows. The number of nucleated cells in each sample was estimated from the amplification of reference gene primers within the assay. To quantify the absolute abundance of each unique TCRbeta CDR3 rearrangement, sequence reads were collapsed and filtered. For each sample, productive Simpson clonality was calculated as the square root of Simpson's diversity index over productive rearrangements. The table was pulled from immuneACCESS by TCRdb, which kept in-frame rearrangements only. Such tables lose some clones; where checked, under half of the loss comes from unresolved V genes, and the rest has no known cause. D and trimming were read from the DNA, whereas the V and J calls and clone size are those reported in that table. Present in this sample are around 310,000 clones, almost 90% of which were seen just once. Around 0.93% of the sample is taken by the ten largest.

Counted from cysteine to phenylalanine, this CDR3 has 15 amino acids. Only the CDR3 DNA stays, 45 bases, in frame from base 1. CDR1 and CDR2, per the germline V gene, are SGHRS and YFSETQ. The trim is 2 bases for V and 4 bases for J, with a gap of 16 bases between the germline ends. The sequence came from a woman between 35 and 50 years old with COVID-19, enrolled during active disease. The rearranged segments are TRBV5-1 and TRBJ2-7; 6 matching bases give a weak D call of TRBD2. The sequenced sample was peripheral blood. The CDR3 protein sequence reads: CASSFSQGLRYEQYF. The sequence in DNA is TGCGCCAGCAGCTTCTCCCAGGGACTTCGATACGAGCAGTACTTC.